This T cell receptor (beta chain) was sequenced in a study of identical twins. This clonotype appeared a few times. TCRdb re-called the 5' RACE reads through MiXCR, storing one row per CDR3 protein. In the table there are some 760,000 distinct CDR3 sequences, 18% of which are singletons. Germline V gene sequence: CDR1 LGHNT, CDR2 FRNRAP. The CDR3 is 13 amino acids. The data were also submitted as part of a second study, on T cells expressing NK-cell markers.

The material sequenced was PBMCs. The TCR comes from a woman in her late teens or twenties in good health. This chain joins TRBV12-5 and TRBJ1-5; D is undetermined. The CDR3 DNA reads as TGTGCAACCGCCCGCGGCGGCGATCAGCCCCAGCATTTT. Translated, it gives CATARGGDQPQHF.